The 10 T cell receptor beta chains in this list originate from one sample, sequenced in a study of cytomegalovirus exposure and HLA in healthy donors. PCR employed 60 Vbeta and 13 Jbeta primers. Produced via immunoSEQ multiplex PCR; TCRdb's table is partial and in-frame only. This table holds some 100,000 clones, roughly four fifths found once. Input material: PBMCs. The source is a male donor in good health and CMV-seropositive.

The chain is built from TRBV6-5 and TRBJ1-2; 7 bases map to TRBD1. The CDR3 length is 15 residues. Germline-derived CDR1 and CDR2 are MNHEY and SVGAGI. The V and J ends lost 10 bases and 4 bases, in that order; junction bases with no gene match: 15. The CDR3 sequence is CATTPINRGTYGYTF. The CDR3 bases are TGTGCCACCACCCCAATCAACAGGGGTACCTATGGCTACACCTTC.

On this clone itself: The same CDR3 also results from other DNA sequences found in this sample. The gene calls are TRBV15 and TRBJ1-4, with TRBD1 matching 10 bases. The germline gives CDR1 LNHNV, CDR2 YYDKDF (reference sequence). The length of the CDR3 is 15 residues. Unmatched junction bases numbered 2, after V lost 1 base and J lost 6 bases. The CDR3: CATSRVGTGDEKLFF. The CDR3 DNA reads as TGTGCCACCAGCAGAGTTGGGACAGGGGATGAAAAACTGTTTTTT.

V gene TRBV30 combines with J gene TRBJ1-2, with D possibly being TRBD1 (6 bases). Deletions cut 3 bases from V and 6 bases from J, with 11 bases between. Germline CDR1 GTSNPN, CDR2 SVGIG (reference sequence). This CDR3 is built from 12 residues. This chain's CDR3 is CAWSYRVDGYTF. The CDR3 DNA is TGTGCCTGGAGCTACAGGGTGGATGGCTACACCTTC.

This clone was detected only a few times. The chain couples TRBV30 to TRBJ2-3, with D uncertain. Trimming took off 3 bases at V and 4 bases at J, with 8 bases between the two ends. The germline gives CDR1 GTSNPN, CDR2 SVGIG (reference sequence). This CDR3 is built from 12 residues. The CDR3 region is CAWSAAPDTQYF. The CDR3 DNA is TGTGCCTGGAGCGCGGCCCCAGATACGCAGTATTTT.

V usage is TRBV6-5 and J usage is TRBJ1-1, with D hard to call. Germline V lookup: CDR1 MNHEY, CDR2 SVGAGI. V lost 1 base to trimming and J lost 7 bases, with 4 bases between them. This CDR3 has 11 residues. CDR3 sequence reads: CASSYLHEAFF. The CDR3 DNA sequence: TGTGCCAGCAGTTACTTACATGAAGCTTTCTTT.

This clone was found once. J is TRBJ1-4 and V is TRBV19; D not resolved. The CDR3 has 14 residues. V lost 5 bases and J 0 bases, leaving 7 bases between the germline ends. CDR1 LNHDA and CDR2 SQIVND come from the germline V gene (reference sequence). In DNA, the CDR3 is TGTGCCAGTAGTCTCAGTGCAACTAATGAAAAACTGTTTTTT. Protein: CASSLSATNEKLFF.

This chain's CDR3 is CAISAGRALDGYTF. In DNA, the CDR3 is TGTGCCATCAGTGCGGGCAGGGCCCTTGATGGCTACACCTTC. The chain links TRBV10-3 to TRBJ1-2; perhaps TRBD1 as D (5 bases). This CDR3 spans 14 amino acids. Germline V gene sequence: CDR1 ENHRY, CDR2 SYGVKD. Deletions cut 4 bases from V and 6 bases from J, with 15 bases between.

The chain is built from TRBV6-1 and TRBJ2-7, with 7 nucleotides matching TRBD1. Germline V lookup: CDR1 MNHNS, CDR2 SASEGT. The CDR3 extends over 17 amino acids. J lost 2 bases, V lost 3 bases, and 13 bases had no gene match. The CDR3 sequence is CASSDSGDRELTYEQYF. The CDR3 DNA is TGTGCCAGCAGTGATTCCGGAGACAGGGAATTAACCTACGAGCAGTACTTC.

The chain employs TRBV10-3 and TRBJ2-7; D might be TRBD1 (6 bases). V was shortened by 7 bases and J by 3 bases, with 16 bases between the two germline ends. Germline lookup yields CDR1 ENHRY and CDR2 SYGVKD. The CDR3 has 14 residues. The CDR3 DNA is TGTGCCATCACTTCGGGACAAACTATCTACGAGCAGTACTTC. It specifies CAITSGQTIYEQYF.

The chain employs TRBV18 and TRBJ1-2, with D uncertain. The CDR3 has 14 amino acids. The germline gives CDR1 KGHSH, CDR2 LQKENI. V was shortened by 6 bases and J by 8 bases, with 19 bases between the two germline ends. CDR3 residues: CASSPSEAGRGYTF. The CDR3 nucleotides read TGTGCCAGCTCCCCATCCGAGGCCGGGAGGGGCTACACCTTC.